The 11 T cell receptor beta chains given below trace back to one sample, sequenced in a study of blood T cell repertoires in COVID-19 (dated by TCRdb to the early 2020s). The library relied on the immunoSEQ multiplex PCR assay. Imported from immuneACCESS, the table was reduced by TCRdb to in-frame sequences with V and J called. These copies leave out some clones; in studies compared against another copy, an unresolved V gene accounts for under half, and the cause of the remainder is not known. For this sample the table gives a few hundred thousand clones, of which approximately 86% were detected only once. Of the sample, 0.65% to 0.95% falls within the top ten clones. Sequencing was carried out using peripheral blood. Every receptor here comes from a woman in her twenties or thirties with acute or convalescent COVID-19.

This rearrangement joins TRBV9 to TRBJ2-1; D ambiguous. Trimming stripped 0 bases from V and 4 bases from J, with 2 bases between. CDR3 size: 12 residues. Germline values: CDR1 SGDLS, CDR2 YYNGEE. CDR3 amino acids: CASSVAYNEQFF. DNA for the CDR3: TGTGCCAGCAGCGTAGCATACAATGAGCAGTTCTTC.

V usage is TRBV6-5 and J usage is TRBJ2-7; 7 bases are a match to TRBD2. In germline, CDR1 is MNHEY, CDR2 SVGAGI. The CDR3 extends over 14 amino acids. J was trimmed by 6 bases and V by 5 bases; bases with no gene match: 10. The CDR3 sequence is CASSPKAGRSEQYF. In DNA, the CDR3 is TGTGCCAGCAGTCCCAAAGCGGGAAGAAGCGAGCAGTACTTC.

The chain recombines TRBV11-2 with TRBJ1-1; possibly TRBD1 for D (5 bases). V shed 1 base and J shed 5 bases, with 14 bases lying between them. The CDR3 has 15 amino acids. Germline V gene sequence: CDR1 SGHAT, CDR2 FQNNGV. This CDR3 reads CASSLGDGARTEAFF. Written as DNA, the CDR3 is TGTGCCAGCAGCTTAGGAGATGGGGCGCGTACTGAAGCTTTCTTT.

The chain employs TRBV6-2 or TRBV6-3 and TRBJ2-7; 10 positions agree with TRBD1. Trimming at V came to 2 bases and at J to 3 bases, leaving 7 bases not matched to a gene. Germline V gene lookup returns CDR1 MNHEY and CDR2 SVGEGT. The CDR3 contains 16 residues. CDR3 in DNA: TGTGCCAGCAGTTACAACCGGGACAGGGGATTCTACGAGCAGTACTTC. It specifies CASSYNRDRGFYEQYF.

This chain connects TRBV25-1 to TRBJ2-7, with 10 bases identical to TRBD2. The ends lost 3 bases at V and 2 bases at J; junction bases unmatched: 4. CDR3 length: 15 residues. Germline lookup yields CDR1 MGHDK and CDR2 SYGVNS. The chain's CDR3 is CASSDWTSGTYEQYF. CDR3 nucleotide sequence: TGTGCCAGCAGTGATTGGACTAGCGGAACCTACGAGCAGTACTTC.

This clone appeared a few times. The rearrangement uses TRBV6-2 or TRBV6-3 and TRBJ2-2; the match to TRBD1 covers 12 bases. CDR1 MNHEY and CDR2 SVGEGT come from the germline V gene. The CDR3 consists of 17 residues. V gave up 6 bases and J gave up 2 bases; unmatched junction bases: 7. In DNA form, the CDR3 reads TGTGCCAGCAGCCTACTGGGACAGGGGGCTAACACCGGGGAGCTGTTTTTT. Translating it yields CASSLLGQGANTGELFF.

The chain links TRBV9 to TRBJ2-1; no reliable D call. Trimming shortened V by 0 bases and J by 5 bases, and 15 bases separated the two germline ends. The germline V gene has CDR1 SGDLS and CDR2 YYNGEE. This CDR3 has 16 residues. CDR3 nucleotides: TGTGCCAGCAGCGTAGCTCTGAGACACACAGACAATGAGCAGTTCTTC. Protein product: CASSVALRHTDNEQFF.

The sample holds one count of this clone. The V and J genes are TRBV7-2 and TRBJ1-2; 9 bases agree with TRBD1. The V and J ends lost 5 bases and 2 bases, in that order; junction bases with no gene match: 6. Germline V gene lookup returns CDR1 SGHTA and CDR2 FQGNSA. The CDR3 consists of 15 residues. This CDR3 reads CASSLTGTGNYGYTF. Here the CDR3 DNA reads TGTGCCAGCAGCCTTACCGGGACAGGGAACTATGGCTACACCTTC.

This sequence joins TRBV5-7 and TRBJ2-7; D might be TRBD1 (6 bases). TRBV5-7 is known as an ORF, though its function is uncertain. This CDR3 region has 17 residues. Deletions cut 2 bases from V and 0 bases from J, with 18 bases between. For the CDR3, the DNA is TGTGCCAGCAGCTTAGGTCGGTTTGAGGGGGACTCCTACGAGCAGTACTTC. This translates into CASSLGRFEGDSYEQYF.

The chain recombines TRBV7-2 with TRBJ2-7; possibly TRBD1 for D (6 bases). The CDR3 consists of 14 residues. The V gene's germline CDR1 is SGHTA and CDR2 FQGNSA. With 4 bases removed from V and 6 bases from J, the gap between germline ends came to 16 bases. DNA of the CDR3: TGTGCCAGCAGCTCAGTGGGCCAGGGGCGCGAGCAGTACTTC. Its translation is CASSSVGQGREQYF.

This clone was detected once. The chain employs TRBV7-2 and TRBJ1-4, with D maybe TRBD1 (6 bases). V was trimmed by 6 bases and J by 13 bases, leaving 18 bases between them. Germline CDR1 and CDR2: SGHTA and FQGNSA. The CDR3 consists of 13 residues. The CDR3, as DNA: TGTGCCAGCAGACCCGGGAGGGGGGCAGGACTGTTTTTT. It specifies CASRPGRGAGLFF.